This TCR beta chain was recorded in a study of human T cells and chemical hapten exposure. Study at large: Variability of per-sample TCR yields stemmed mainly from small differences in pooled library volume.

Single cDNA molecules in the library carried unique molecular identifiers attached during preparation. In the study's own analysis: TCR counts had a median of 95,638 per sample and spanned about 23,224 to 690,600. Via MiXCR, TCRdb re-called the RACE reads, giving one row per CDR3 protein. It is TCRdb's table, rather than the study itself, that gives the V and J calls and clone size. The profile shows about 77,000 distinct CDR3 sequences, over 6.5% of them singletons. The time point was: healthy volunteer bleed at 6 weeks. Unfractionated whole blood yielded the extracted total RNA. This clonotype was seen more than once but under ten times. Antigen specificity is unknown. The V gene lost 6 bases and the J gene lost 4 bases, with 13 bases spanning the gap. This CDR3 contains 13 residues. Germline loops: CDR1 MDHEN, CDR2 SYDVKM. Findings and caveats of the study: Sensitizing to DPC left TCRs with a frequency above 1 in 1000 unaltered.

V is TRBV28 and J is TRBJ2-7; tentative D call: TRBD2 (5 bases). The receptor's source is a female donor in good health. Some clones in this sample may be carry-over from other donors' samples. Material: whole blood. CDR3 protein: CASSRLAIYEQYF. The CDR3 DNA sequence: TGTGCCAGCAGCCGGCTAGCCATTTACGAGCAGTACTTC.